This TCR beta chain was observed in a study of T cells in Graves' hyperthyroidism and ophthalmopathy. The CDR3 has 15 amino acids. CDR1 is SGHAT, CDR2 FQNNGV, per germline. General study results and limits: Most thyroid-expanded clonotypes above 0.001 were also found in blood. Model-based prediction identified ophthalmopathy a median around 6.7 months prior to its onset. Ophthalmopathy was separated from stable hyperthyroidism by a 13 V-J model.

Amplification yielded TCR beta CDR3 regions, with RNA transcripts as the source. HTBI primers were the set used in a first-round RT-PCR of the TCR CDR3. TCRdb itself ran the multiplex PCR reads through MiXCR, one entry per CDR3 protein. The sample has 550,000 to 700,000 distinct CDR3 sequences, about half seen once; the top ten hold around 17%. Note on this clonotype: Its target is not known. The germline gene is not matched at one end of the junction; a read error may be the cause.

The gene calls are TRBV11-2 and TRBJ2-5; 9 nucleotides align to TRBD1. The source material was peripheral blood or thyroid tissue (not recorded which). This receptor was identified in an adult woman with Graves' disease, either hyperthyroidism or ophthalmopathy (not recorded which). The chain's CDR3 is CASSQVDRGSETQYF. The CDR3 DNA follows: TGCGCCAGCAGCCAGGTTGACAGGGGGTCGGAGACCCAGTACTTC.